These 23 T cell receptor beta chains were sequenced from one sample in a study of T cell responses to AZD1222 COVID-19 vaccine. Only in-frame clones appear in the TCRdb table, and some are missing; sequencing was by immunoSEQ multiplex PCR. Of 110,000 to 150,000 clones listed, roughly 93% are singletons. Specimen: peripheral blood, collected after recovery from COVID-19. These receptors all stem from an adult who had recovered from COVID-19.

The chain links TRBV7-9 to TRBJ2-7; the match to TRBD2 covers 13 bases. Germline V gene data show CDR1 as SEHNR and CDR2 as FQNEAQ (reference sequence). After removal of 5 bases from V and 5 bases from J, the junction contained 9 bases not matched to a gene. The CDR3 runs 16 residues. The CDR3 region is CASSIWTSGRGNEQYF. CDR3 sequence (DNA): TGTGCCAGCAGCATCTGGACTAGCGGGAGAGGAAACGAGCAGTACTTC.

The V gene is TRBV4-1, the J gene TRBJ2-1; D remains ambiguous. Germline values: CDR1 MGHRA, CDR2 YSYEKL. V shed 1 base and J shed 7 bases, with 2 bases lying between them. This CDR3 is built from 11 residues. The CDR3 bases are TGCGCCAGCAGCCAAGGTAATGAGCAGTTCTTC. It translates to CASSQGNEQFF.

The J gene is TRBJ2-7, the V gene TRBV3-1 (or the pseudogene TRBV3-2); D not resolved. Trimming took 1 base from V and 3 from J, leaving 13 bases between them. This CDR3 is built from 15 residues. Germline V lookup: CDR1 LGHDT, CDR2 YNNKEL (reference sequence). In nucleotides, the CDR3 is TGTGCCAGCAGCCAAGGGTCGCCGAAGTACTACGAGCAGTACTTC. It is translated as CASSQGSPKYYEQYF.

This chain links TRBV29-1 with TRBJ2-6; D is uncertain. There are 15 residues in the CDR3. CDR1 and CDR2 (germline): SQVTM, ANQGSEA. The germline V and J ends were trimmed by 7 bases and 0 bases, with 13 bases remaining between them. CDR3 region: CSAKDGNSGANVLTF. In nucleotides, the CDR3 is TGCAGCGCTAAGGACGGAAACTCTGGGGCCAACGTCCTGACTTTC.

This clone was detected only once. The V and J genes are TRBV28 and TRBJ1-1; 7 bases agree with TRBD1. This CDR3 spans 14 amino acids. In germline, CDR1 is MDHEN, CDR2 SYDVKM. The trim removed 5 bases at V and 1 base at J, leaving 4 bases unmatched. CDR3 amino acids: CASSTGAPNTEAFF. CDR3 nucleotide sequence: TGTGCCAGCAGTACAGGGGCTCCGAACACTGAAGCTTTCTTT. The full variable domain, its missing parts supplied by reference TRBV28 and TRBJ1-1, is DVKVTQSSRYLVKRTGEKVFLECVQDMDHENMFWYRQDPGLGLRLIYFSYDVKMKEKGDIPEGYSVSREKKERFSLILESASTNQTSMYLCASSTGAPNTEAFFGQGTRLTVV.

The gene calls are TRBV7-3 and TRBJ1-1, with no clear D. The CDR3 extends over 13 amino acids. Germline V gives CDR1 SGHTA, CDR2 FQGTGA. Trimming took 3 bases from V and 1 from J, leaving 6 bases between them. The CDR3 spells CASSLHGNTEAFF. The CDR3 DNA reads TGTGCCAGCAGCTTGCACGGGAACACTGAAGCTTTCTTT.

This rearrangement joins TRBV12-3 or TRBV12-4 to TRBJ2-3; D remains ambiguous. V lost 5 bases, J lost 5 bases, and 11 bases lay in between. This CDR3 region has 13 residues. Here the CDR3 reads CASSPHRLDTQYF. The DNA for the CDR3 is TGTGCCAGCAGTCCCCATCGTCTAGATACGCAGTATTTT.

This chain joins TRBV3-1 (or the pseudogene TRBV3-2) and TRBJ2-1; 7 positions match TRBD1. The CDR3 contains 13 residues. The V gene end was trimmed by 7 bases and the J gene end by 6 bases; junction bases not matched to a gene: 6. Germline CDR1 reads LGHDT; CDR2 reads YNNKEL (reference sequence). CDR3 loop: CASTRTGANEQFF. The CDR3 DNA reads TGTGCCAGCACACGTACAGGGGCCAATGAGCAGTTCTTC.

This clone has only one observation. V gene TRBV27 combines with J gene TRBJ2-5, with 7 bases fitting TRBD1. This CDR3 contains 16 residues. CDR1 and CDR2 (germline): MNHEY, SMNVEV (reference sequence). V gave up 0 bases and J gave up 1 base; unmatched junction bases: 5. The CDR3 DNA reads as TGTGCCAGCAGTTTATCGGGACAGACACGCCAAGAGACCCAGTACTTC. This gives the protein CASSLSGQTRQETQYF.

The genes are TRBV6-5 and TRBJ2-7; 8 bases fit TRBD1. The CDR3 is 15 residues long. The J segment lost 5 bases and the V segment lost 5 bases, leaving 11 bases of the junction unmatched. Germline CDR1 is MNHEY and CDR2 is SVGAGI. This CDR3 reads CASSLGQGKIDEQYF. CDR3 in DNA: TGTGCCAGCAGTCTCGGACAGGGAAAGATTGACGAGCAGTACTTC.

The chain joins TRBV15 to TRBJ1-1, with TRBD1 matching over 9 bases. The CDR3 is 13 residues long. V was pared by 4 bases and J by 4 bases, with 1 base of the junction left unmatched. CDR1 LNHNV and CDR2 YYDKDF come from the germline V gene (reference sequence). The CDR3 sequence is CATSTTGGTEAFF. The CDR3 DNA follows: TGTGCCACCAGCACGACAGGGGGCACTGAAGCTTTCTTT.

V usage is TRBV3-1 (or the pseudogene TRBV3-2) and J usage is TRBJ1-4; TRBD1 agrees at 7 bases. Germline CDR1 LGHDT, CDR2 YNNKEL (reference sequence). With 4 bases clipped from V and 4 bases from J, the junction kept 9 bases outside the gene matches. This CDR3 contains 16 residues. The CDR3 nucleotides are TGTGCCAGCAGCCGTCGCGTCCGGGACAGTAATGAAAAACTGTTTTTT. Translation: CASSRRVRDSNEKLFF.

The chain carries TRBV11-2 and TRBJ2-5; D might be TRBD2 (5 bases). This CDR3 is 15 amino acids long. From germline, CDR1 is SGHAT and CDR2 FQNNGV. Trimming cost V 0 bases and J 7 bases, with 15 bases left between them. This CDR3 is CASSLDLAVGGTQYF. The CDR3 region has the DNA TGTGCCAGCAGCTTAGATTTGGCGGTAGGAGGGACCCAGTACTTC.

In its sample, this clone was seen once. This chain uses TRBV7-9 with TRBJ1-3; D is unresolved. Trimming removed 4 bases at V and 2 bases at J, with 0 bases between. This CDR3 contains 11 residues. Germline V lookup: CDR1 SEHNR, CDR2 FQNEAQ (reference sequence). The CDR3, as DNA: TGTGCCAGCAGCTCTGGAAACACCATATATTTT. As protein: CASSSGNTIYF.

V usage is TRBV7-9 and J usage is TRBJ2-7; D ambiguous. V lost 5 bases, J lost 6 bases, and 11 bases lay in between. The CDR3 contains 12 residues. CDR1 SEHNR and CDR2 FQNEAQ come from the germline V gene (reference sequence). In DNA, the CDR3 is TGTGCCAGCAGCGCTACCCCCCTCGAGCAGTACTTC. Translation gives CASSATPLEQYF.

The V call is TRBV29-1, the J call TRBJ2-7; D might be TRBD1 (5 bases). Germline V gene sequence: CDR1 SQVTM, CDR2 ANQGSEA. Trimming removed 8 bases at V and 3 bases at J, with 14 bases between. The CDR3 is made up of 12 amino acids. This CDR3 reads CSTREQDYEQYF. For the CDR3, the DNA is TGCAGCACAAGAGAACAGGACTACGAGCAGTACTTC.

The chain employs TRBV27 and TRBJ2-7, with a tentative D call TRBD1 (6 bases). Between the trimmed V and J ends, which lost 8 bases and 5 bases, there was a span of 16 bases. This CDR3 is 13 amino acids long. Germline values: CDR1 MNHEY, CDR2 SMNVEV (reference sequence). The CDR3 DNA is TGTGCCAGCCGCCGATCAGGGGCCCACGAGCAGTACTTC. It yields the protein CASRRSGAHEQYF.

This clone was found once. The chain employs TRBV14 and TRBJ1-6, with D unresolved. The CDR3 extends over 14 amino acids. Trimming removed 1 base at V and 10 bases at J, with 11 bases between. CDR1 is SGHDN and CDR2 is FVKESK in the germline V gene. CDR3 sequence reads: CASSQVSGKSPLHF. The DNA of the CDR3 is TGTGCCAGCAGCCAAGTTTCGGGGAAATCACCCCTCCACTTT. The full variable domain, with the rest looked up from reference TRBV14 and TRBJ1-6, is EAGVTQFPSHSVIEKGQTVTLRCDPISGHDNLYWYRRVMGKEIKFLLHFVKESKQDESGMPNNRFLAERTGGTYSTLKVQPAELEDSGVYFCASSQVSGKSPLHFGNGTRLTVT.

The chain employs TRBV9 and TRBJ2-1, with D perhaps matching TRBD2 (5 bases). The germline V gene encodes CDR1 SGDLS and CDR2 YYNGEE. V shed 0 bases and J shed 0 bases, with 10 bases lying between them. The CDR3 has 16 amino acids. CDR3 nucleotides: TGTGCCAGCAGCGTAGCTGCGGGTAGCTCCTACAATGAGCAGTTCTTC. As protein: CASSVAAGSSYNEQFF.

The V gene is TRBV28, the J gene TRBJ2-1; possibly TRBD2 for D (5 bases). Germline V CDR1 and CDR2: MDHEN, SYDVKM. CDR3 length: 19 amino acids. Deletions cut 2 bases from V and 0 bases from J, with 20 bases between. CDR3 DNA sequence: TGTGCCAGCAGTTTAGGCCGCCAACTCTCTGGGAGCTCCTACAATGAGCAGTTCTTC. It codes for CASSLGRQLSGSSYNEQFF. Full variable domain (remainder filled in from reference TRBV28 and TRBJ2-1): DVKVTQSSRYLVKRTGEKVFLECVQDMDHENMFWYRQDPGLGLRLIYFSYDVKMKEKGDIPEGYSVSREKKERFSLILESASTNQTSMYLCASSLGRQLSGSSYNEQFFGPGTRLTVL.

The chain is built from TRBV7-3 and TRBJ1-1; 7 bases agree with TRBD1. This CDR3 contains 14 residues. V lost 5 bases to trimming and J lost 7 bases; unmatched junction nucleotides: 10. Germline CDR1 SGHTA, CDR2 FQGTGA. For the CDR3, the DNA is TGTGCCAGCAGCCCCTCCCGGGACAGAGATGAAGCTTTCTTT. Translating it yields CASSPSRDRDEAFF. The whole variable domain, remainder taken from reference TRBV7-3 and TRBJ1-1, is GAGVSQTPSNKVTEKGKYVELRCDPISGHTALYWYRQSLGQGPEFLIYFQGTGAADDSGLPNDRFFAVRPEGSVSTLKIQRTERGDSAVYLCASSPSRDRDEAFFGQGTRLTVV.

This clone was found once. The rearrangement uses TRBV11-2 and TRBJ2-1; TRBD1 agrees at 9 bases. This CDR3 has 15 amino acids. Trimming removed 5 bases from V and 7 bases from J; junction bases left unmatched: 9. The V gene's germline CDR1 is SGHAT and CDR2 FQNNGV. CDR3 nucleotide sequence: TGTGCCAGCAGCCCGGACAGGGGAGGGGTTAATGAGCAGTTCTTC. This sequence encodes CASSPDRGGVNEQFF.

The chain uses TRBV7-8 and TRBJ1-1; the D is unclear. The CDR3 is 14 amino acids. Trimming shortened V by 7 bases and J by 4 bases, and 16 bases separated the two germline ends. Germline V gene data show CDR1 as SGHVS and CDR2 as FQNEAQ. CDR3 sequence reads: CASTPSGIRTEAFF. The CDR3 DNA reads as TGTGCCAGCACCCCATCCGGAATTCGCACTGAAGCTTTCTTT.